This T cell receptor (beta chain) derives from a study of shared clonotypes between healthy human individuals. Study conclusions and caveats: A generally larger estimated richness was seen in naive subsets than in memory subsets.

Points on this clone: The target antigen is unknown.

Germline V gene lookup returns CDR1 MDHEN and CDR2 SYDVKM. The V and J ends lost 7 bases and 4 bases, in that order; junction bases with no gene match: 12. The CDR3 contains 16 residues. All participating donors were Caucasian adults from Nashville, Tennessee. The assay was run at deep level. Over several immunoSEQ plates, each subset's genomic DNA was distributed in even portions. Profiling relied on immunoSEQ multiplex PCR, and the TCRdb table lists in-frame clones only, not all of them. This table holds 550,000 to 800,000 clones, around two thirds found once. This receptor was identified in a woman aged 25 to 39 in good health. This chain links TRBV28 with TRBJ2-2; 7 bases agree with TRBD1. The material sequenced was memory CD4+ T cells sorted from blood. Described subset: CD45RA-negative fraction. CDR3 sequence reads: CASTSTGTEVTGELFF. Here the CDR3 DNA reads TGTGCCAGCACGAGTACTGGGACAGAAGTCACCGGGGAGCTGTTTTTT.